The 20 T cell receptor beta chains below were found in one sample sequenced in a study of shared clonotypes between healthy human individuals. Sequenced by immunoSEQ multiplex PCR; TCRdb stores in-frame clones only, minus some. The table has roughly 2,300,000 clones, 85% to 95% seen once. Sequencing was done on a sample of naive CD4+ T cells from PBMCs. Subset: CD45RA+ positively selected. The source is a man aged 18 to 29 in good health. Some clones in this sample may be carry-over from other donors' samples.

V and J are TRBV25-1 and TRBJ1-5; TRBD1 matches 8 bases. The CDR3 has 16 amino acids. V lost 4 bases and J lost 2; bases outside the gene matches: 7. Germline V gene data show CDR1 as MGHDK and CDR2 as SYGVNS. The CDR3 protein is CASSAGGRVGNQPQHF. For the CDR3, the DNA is TGTGCCAGCAGTGCAGGGGGCAGAGTTGGCAATCAGCCCCAGCATTTT.

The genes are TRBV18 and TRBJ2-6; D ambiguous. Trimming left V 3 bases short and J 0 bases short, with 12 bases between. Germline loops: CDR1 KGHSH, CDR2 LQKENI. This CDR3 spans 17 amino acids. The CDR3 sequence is CASSPTSLYSGANVLTF. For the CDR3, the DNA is TGTGCCAGCTCACCCACTTCTCTGTACTCTGGGGCCAACGTCCTGACTTTC.

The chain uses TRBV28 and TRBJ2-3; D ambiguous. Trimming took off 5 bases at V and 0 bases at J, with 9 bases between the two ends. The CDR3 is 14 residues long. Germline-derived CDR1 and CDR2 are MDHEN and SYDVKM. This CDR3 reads CASSRWNSTDTQYF. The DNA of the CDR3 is TGTGCCAGCAGTCGGTGGAATAGCACAGATACGCAGTATTTT.

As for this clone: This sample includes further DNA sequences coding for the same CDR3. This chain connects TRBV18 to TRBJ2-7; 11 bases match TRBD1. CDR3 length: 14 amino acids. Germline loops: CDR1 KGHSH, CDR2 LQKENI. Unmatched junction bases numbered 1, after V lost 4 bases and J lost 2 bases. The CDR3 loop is CASSLGQGAYEQYF. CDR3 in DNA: TGTGCCAGCTCACTGGGACAGGGGGCCTACGAGCAGTACTTC.

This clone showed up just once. This CDR3 reads CASSTTPTAFYEQYF. In DNA, the CDR3 is TGTGCCAGTAGTACCACTCCGACAGCTTTCTACGAGCAGTACTTC. V usage is TRBV19 and J usage is TRBJ2-7; possibly TRBD1 for D (5 bases). V was clipped by 4 bases and J by 3 bases, with 16 bases between them. The CDR3 sequence is 15 residues long. Germline V gene data show CDR1 as LNHDA and CDR2 as SQIVND (reference sequence).

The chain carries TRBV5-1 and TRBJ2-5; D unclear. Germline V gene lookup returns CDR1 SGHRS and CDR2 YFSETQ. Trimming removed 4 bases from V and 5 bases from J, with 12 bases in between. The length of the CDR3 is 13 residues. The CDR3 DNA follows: TGCGCCAGCAGCCACCGAGGTCATGAGACCCAGTACTTC. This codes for CASSHRGHETQYF.

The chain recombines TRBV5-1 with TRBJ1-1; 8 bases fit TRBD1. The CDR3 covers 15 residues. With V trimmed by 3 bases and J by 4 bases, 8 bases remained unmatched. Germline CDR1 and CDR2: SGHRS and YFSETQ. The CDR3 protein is CASSWGQGAVTEAFF. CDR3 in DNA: TGCGCCAGCAGCTGGGGGCAGGGGGCTGTCACTGAAGCTTTCTTT.

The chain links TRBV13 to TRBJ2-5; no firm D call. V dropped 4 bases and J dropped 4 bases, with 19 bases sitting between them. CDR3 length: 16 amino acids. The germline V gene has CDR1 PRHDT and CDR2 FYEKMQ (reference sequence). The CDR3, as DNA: TGTGCCAGCAGCTGGGCTCGGTTGCATAGTCCAGAGACCCAGTACTTC. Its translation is CASSWARLHSPETQYF.

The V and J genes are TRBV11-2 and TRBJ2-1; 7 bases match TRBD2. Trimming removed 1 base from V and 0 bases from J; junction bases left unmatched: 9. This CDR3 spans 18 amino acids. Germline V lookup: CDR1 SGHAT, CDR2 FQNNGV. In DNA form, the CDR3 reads TGTGCCAGCAGCTTAGTCCGGGGGGACCACAGCTCCTACAATGAGCAGTTCTTC. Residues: CASSLVRGDHSSYNEQFF.

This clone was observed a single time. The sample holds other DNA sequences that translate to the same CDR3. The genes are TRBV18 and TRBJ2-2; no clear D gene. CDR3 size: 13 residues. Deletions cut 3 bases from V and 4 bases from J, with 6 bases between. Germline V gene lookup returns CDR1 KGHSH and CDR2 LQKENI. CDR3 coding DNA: TGTGCCAGCTCACCGGGGTCCACCGGGGAGCTGTTTTTT. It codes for CASSPGSTGELFF.

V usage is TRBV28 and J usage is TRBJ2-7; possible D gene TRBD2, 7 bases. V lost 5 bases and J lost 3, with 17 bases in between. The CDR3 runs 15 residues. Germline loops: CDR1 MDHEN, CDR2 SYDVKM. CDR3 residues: CASSTRWRGGYEQYF. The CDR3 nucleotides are TGTGCCAGCAGTACCCGTTGGAGGGGGGGCTACGAGCAGTACTTC.

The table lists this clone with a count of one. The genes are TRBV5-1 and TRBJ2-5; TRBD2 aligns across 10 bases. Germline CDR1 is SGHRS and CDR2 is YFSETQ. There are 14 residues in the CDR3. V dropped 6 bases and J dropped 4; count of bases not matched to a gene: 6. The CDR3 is CASTAGGGGETQYF. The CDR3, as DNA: TGCGCCAGCACAGCGGGAGGGGGAGGAGAGACCCAGTACTTC.

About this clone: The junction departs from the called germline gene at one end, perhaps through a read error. The CDR3 here is CAGSLNKRGRSGTEAFF. CDR3 bases: TGTGCCGGCAGCTTAAACAAGAGGGGGCGATCTGGCACTGAAGCTTTCTTT. The rearrangement links TRBV7-3 to TRBJ1-1; 7 positions agree with TRBD1. CDR1 SGHTA and CDR2 FQGTGA come from the germline V gene. The CDR3 consists of 17 residues.

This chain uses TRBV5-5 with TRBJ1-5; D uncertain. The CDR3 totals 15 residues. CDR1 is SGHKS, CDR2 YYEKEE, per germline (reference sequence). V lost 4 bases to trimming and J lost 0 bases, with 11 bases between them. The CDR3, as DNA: TGTGCCAGCAGCCCGACACCAAATAGCAATCAGCCCCAGCATTTT. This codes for CASSPTPNSNQPQHF.

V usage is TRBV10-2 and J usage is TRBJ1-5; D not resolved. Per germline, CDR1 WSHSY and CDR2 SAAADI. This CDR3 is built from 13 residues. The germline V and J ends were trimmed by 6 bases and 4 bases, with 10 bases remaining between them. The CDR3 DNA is TGCGCCAGCAGATGGCAGTTGAATCAGCCCCAGCATTTT. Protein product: CASRWQLNQPQHF.

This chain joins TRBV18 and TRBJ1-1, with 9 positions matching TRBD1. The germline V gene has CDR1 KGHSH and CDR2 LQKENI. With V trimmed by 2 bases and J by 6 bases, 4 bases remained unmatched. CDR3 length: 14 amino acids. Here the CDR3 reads CASSPRTGDPEAFF. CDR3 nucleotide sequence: TGTGCCAGCTCACCAAGGACAGGGGACCCTGAAGCTTTCTTT.

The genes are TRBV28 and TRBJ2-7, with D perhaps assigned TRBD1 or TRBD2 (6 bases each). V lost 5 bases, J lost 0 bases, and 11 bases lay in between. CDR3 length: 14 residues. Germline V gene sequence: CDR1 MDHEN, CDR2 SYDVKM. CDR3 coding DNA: TGTGCCAGCAGTGACCCGGGGGCCTCCTACGAGCAGTACTTC. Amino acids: CASSDPGASYEQYF.

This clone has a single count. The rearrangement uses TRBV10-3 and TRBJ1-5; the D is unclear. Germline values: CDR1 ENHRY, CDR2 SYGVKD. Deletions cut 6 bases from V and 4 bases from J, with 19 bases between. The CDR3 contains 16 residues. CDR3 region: CAISPGGIRENQPQHF. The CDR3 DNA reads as TGTGCCATCAGCCCCGGAGGCATTAGGGAGAATCAGCCCCAGCATTTT.

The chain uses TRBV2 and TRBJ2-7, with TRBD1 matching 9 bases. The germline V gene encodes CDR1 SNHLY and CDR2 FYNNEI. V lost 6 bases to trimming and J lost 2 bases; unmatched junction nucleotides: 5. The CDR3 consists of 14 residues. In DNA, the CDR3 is TGTGCCAGCAGGGGGGACAGGGAAGCCTACGAGCAGTACTTC. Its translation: CASRGDREAYEQYF.

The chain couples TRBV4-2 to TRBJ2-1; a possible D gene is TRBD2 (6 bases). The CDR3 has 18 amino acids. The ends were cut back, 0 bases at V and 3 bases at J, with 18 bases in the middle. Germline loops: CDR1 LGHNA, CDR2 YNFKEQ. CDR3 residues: CASSQEGTGTPSYNEQFF. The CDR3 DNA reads TGTGCCAGCAGCCAAGAGGGTACCGGGACTCCGAGCTACAATGAGCAGTTCTTC.